Sequencing of this TCR beta chain was carried out in a study of cytomegalovirus exposure and HLA in healthy donors. The V and J ends lost 4 bases and 8 bases, in that order; junction bases with no gene match: 4. CDR1 is MRHNA and CDR2 is SNTAGT in the germline V gene. The CDR3 spans 13 residues. PCR involved 60 Vbeta and 13 Jbeta primers. Measured with immunoSEQ multiplex PCR; TCRdb has only the in-frame clones, and not every one. The data show just under 150,000 clones, 80% to 85% seen once. V and J are TRBV6-4 and TRBJ1-2; TRBD1 matches at 10 bases. The sequencing input was PBMCs. The source is a woman aged 25 to 39 in good health and CMV-seronegative. The CDR3 DNA is TGTGCCAGCAGTGGTCAGACAGGGGGCGGCTACACCTTC. Residues: CASSGQTGGGYTF.